This passage covers 3 T cell receptor beta chains from one sample sequenced in a study of blood T cell repertoires in COVID-19. Sequencing used immunoSEQ multiplex PCR; TCRdb keeps in-frame clones, though not all of them. Of hundreds of thousands of clones detected, more than 70% appear once; the ten largest clones hold about 2.3%. The sample consisted of peripheral blood. The receptors come from a woman aged 55-75 years with COVID-19, enrolled during active disease.

Details on this clone: Distinct nucleotide sequences in the sample also encode this CDR3. The DNA of the CDR3 is TGTGCCAGCAGCTTAGATATCAGTTCCTACGAGCAGTACTTC. It codes for CASSLDISSYEQYF. This chain uses TRBV7-6 with TRBJ2-7; D is ambiguous. Germline values: CDR1 SGHVS, CDR2 FNYEAQ. V was trimmed by 1 base and J by 1 base, leaving 8 bases between them. The length of the CDR3 is 14 residues.

This chain links TRBV10-3 with TRBJ1-1, with D perhaps TRBD1 (5 bases). Germline CDR1 ENHRY, CDR2 SYGVKD. The CDR3 totals 11 residues. V was shortened by 4 bases and J by 6 bases, with 6 bases between the two germline ends. CDR3 amino acids: CAISAGPEAFF. The CDR3 nucleotides read TGTGCCATCAGTGCAGGGCCTGAAGCTTTCTTT.

This chain joins TRBV18 and TRBJ1-2; the D gene is possibly TRBD1 (5 bases). This CDR3 is 15 amino acids long. The germline V gene encodes CDR1 KGHSH and CDR2 LQKENI. Trimming took off 8 bases at V and 1 base at J, with 17 bases between the two ends. CDR3 region: CASGRVGTINYGYTF. CDR3 coding DNA: TGTGCCAGCGGCAGGGTAGGAACGATTAACTATGGCTACACCTTC.